Below, 10 T cell receptor beta chains from the same sample are listed, as sequenced in a study of cytomegalovirus exposure and HLA in healthy donors. The PCR made use of 60 Vbeta and 13 Jbeta primers. The protocol was immunoSEQ multiplex PCR, while the TCRdb copy is restricted to in-frame clones and leaves out a portion. The data show 200,000 to 250,000 clones, 65% to 80% seen once. Sequenced sample: PBMCs. Source of these receptors: a man aged 50 to 59 in good health and CMV-seronegative.

This clone was detected only a few times. CDR3 protein: CASSSRGGRETETQYF. The CDR3 region has the DNA TGTGCCAGCAGCTCCCGGGGGGGCAGGGAAACTGAGACCCAGTACTTC. V is TRBV7-6 and J is TRBJ2-5, with 8 nucleotides matching TRBD2. The CDR3 loop spans 16 amino acids. V shed 4 bases and J 5 bases; nucleotides not matched to a gene: 12. Germline lookup yields CDR1 SGHVS and CDR2 FNYEAQ.

V gene TRBV5-8 combines with J gene TRBJ2-7; TRBD1 agrees at 8 bases. V gave up 4 bases and J gave up 0 bases; unmatched junction bases: 9. Germline-derived CDR1 and CDR2 are SGHTS and YDEGEE. The CDR3 contains 16 residues. The CDR3: CASSGRRQGNSYEQYF. CDR3 nucleotides: TGTGCCAGCAGCGGTAGGCGACAGGGGAACTCCTACGAGCAGTACTTC.

The chain is built from TRBV5-1 and TRBJ2-7; 11 nucleotides line up with TRBD2. The V gene end was trimmed by 2 bases and the J gene end by 0 bases; junction bases not matched to a gene: 1. This CDR3 is built from 15 residues. In germline, CDR1 is SGHRS, CDR2 YFSETQ. In DNA form, the CDR3 reads TGCGCCAGCAGCTTAACTAGCGGGGGCTCCTACGAGCAGTACTTC. It specifies CASSLTSGGSYEQYF.

The chain is built from TRBV7-3 and TRBJ2-1; 11 bases are a match to TRBD2. The germline V gene encodes CDR1 SGHTA and CDR2 FQGTGA. The CDR3 extends over 18 amino acids. V trimming: 3 bases; J trimming: 6 bases; junction bases outside the gene matches: 13. In nucleotides, the CDR3 is TGTGCCAGCAGCTTCTCCTTTTTATCCCTAGCGGGAGGCAATGAGCAGTTCTTC. It translates to CASSFSFLSLAGGNEQFF. The full variable domain, in which reference TRBV7-3 and TRBJ2-1 provide the parts outside the CDR3, is GAGVSQTPSNKVTEKGKYVELRCDPISGHTALYWYRQSLGQGPEFLIYFQGTGAADDSGLPNDRFFAVRPEGSVSTLKIQRTERGDSAVYLCASSFSFLSLAGGNEQFFGPGTRLTVL.

The rearrangement uses TRBV4-2 and TRBJ2-5; TRBD2 aligns across 8 bases. The CDR3 is 13 residues long. The V gene end was trimmed by 4 bases and the J gene end by 5 bases; junction bases not matched to a gene: 3. Germline lookup yields CDR1 LGHNA and CDR2 YNFKEQ. In nucleotides, the CDR3 is TGTGCCAGCAGCCCAGCGGGAGAGGAGACCCAGTACTTC. Translation: CASSPAGEETQYF.

About this clone: This sample also contains other DNA sequences that code for the same CDR3. The rearrangement links TRBV5-1 to TRBJ1-5, with 7 positions matching TRBD1. The CDR3 loop spans 14 amino acids. J was trimmed by 2 bases and V by 4 bases; bases with no gene match: 3. Germline CDR1 SGHRS, CDR2 YFSETQ. The CDR3 sequence is CASSPGQGNQPQHF. DNA for the CDR3: TGCGCCAGCAGCCCTGGACAGGGCAATCAGCCCCAGCATTTT.

CDR3 sequence reads: CASSSGGSPYEQYF. Here the CDR3 DNA reads TGTGCCAGCAGTTCAGGGGGTTCCCCCTACGAGCAGTACTTC. V is TRBV2 and J is TRBJ2-7; TRBD1 matches 7 bases. Losses at the gene ends were 5 bases for V and 2 bases for J; bases not matched to a gene: 6. Germline assignment: CDR1 SNHLY and CDR2 FYNNEI. The CDR3 contains 14 residues.

The CDR3, as DNA: TGTGCCAGCAGTGGCGACTCATGGAGGACTGAAGCTTTCTTT. Translation gives CASSGDSWRTEAFF. J is TRBJ1-1 and V is TRBV6-1, with D unclear. Germline values: CDR1 MNHNS, CDR2 SASEGT. This CDR3 has 14 amino acids. Trimming took off 4 bases at V and 5 bases at J, with 14 bases between the two ends.

The rearrangement uses TRBV18 and TRBJ1-1; a weak D match, TRBD1 (5 bases). V dropped 1 base and J dropped 3 bases, with 12 bases sitting between them. Germline V gene sequence: CDR1 KGHSH, CDR2 LQKENI. The CDR3 length is 15 residues. The CDR3 bases are TGTGCCAGCTCACCACTGGGAGGGGAGGACACTGAAGCTTTCTTT. As protein: CASSPLGGEDTEAFF.

The rearrangement links TRBV7-9 to TRBJ2-7; perhaps TRBD1 as D (6 bases). V lost 5 bases, J lost 5 bases, and 16 bases lay in between. CDR1 is SEHNR and CDR2 is FQNEAQ in the germline V gene (reference sequence). CDR3 length: 14 residues. CDR3 region: CASSPATGPHEQYF. Written as DNA, the CDR3 is TGTGCCAGCAGCCCCGCTACAGGGCCCCACGAGCAGTACTTC.